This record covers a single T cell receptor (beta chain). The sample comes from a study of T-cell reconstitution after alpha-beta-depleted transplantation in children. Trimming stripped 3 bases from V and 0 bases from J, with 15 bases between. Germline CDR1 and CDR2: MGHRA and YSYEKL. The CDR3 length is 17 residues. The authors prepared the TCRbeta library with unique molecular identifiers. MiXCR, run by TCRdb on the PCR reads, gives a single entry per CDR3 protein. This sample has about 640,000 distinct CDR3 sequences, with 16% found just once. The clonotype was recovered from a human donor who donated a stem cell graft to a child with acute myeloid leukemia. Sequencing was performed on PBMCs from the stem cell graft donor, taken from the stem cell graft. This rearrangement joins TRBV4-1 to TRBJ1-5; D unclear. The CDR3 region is CASSQGLLGGSNQPQHF. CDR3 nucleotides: TGCGCCAGCAGCCAGGGCCTCTTAGGCGGTAGCAATCAGCCCCAGCATTTT.